Listed below are T cell receptor beta chains from one sample, sequenced in a study of early T cells in non-severe SARS-CoV-2 infection. MiXCR, run by TCRdb on the 5' RACE reads, gives a single entry per CDR3 protein. The sample consists of some 36,000 distinct CDR3 sequences, 5% to 6.5% of them appearing once. Sequenced: whole blood. These receptors originate from an adult who was a healthcare worker with PCR-confirmed SARS-CoV-2 infection or an uninfected control (not recorded which). Both conserved end residues are part of each CDR3. Each record gives: clone size, D gene, V gene, J gene, CDR3 DNA, CDR3 protein. D genes are given only for firm matches. The size field is filled for only some rows; it gives once, few, many or a size class.

>NA|NA|TRBV7-2|TRBJ2-3
TGTGCCAGCAGCTCCACTCCTTCCCCCGATACGCAGTATTTT
CASSSTPSPDTQYF
>many|NA|TRBV9|TRBJ2-5
TGTGCCAGCAGCGTAGAAGGGCTGCGCCAAGAGACCCAGTACTTC
CASSVEGLRQETQYF
>few|NA|TRBV7-8|TRBJ2-1
TGTGCCAGCAGCTTAGCCTGGAACAATGAGCAGTTCTTC
CASSLAWNNEQFF
>NA|NA|TRBV19|TRBJ1-3
TGTGCCAGTATAGCGGACCTCTCTGGAAACACCATATATTTT
CASIADLSGNTIYF
>many|NA|TRBV25-1|TRBJ2-1
TGTGCCAGCAGTGAATCGGAGGGACGGTACAATGAGCAGTTCTTC
CASSESEGRYNEQFF
>few|NA|TRBV7-3|TRBJ2-1
TGTGCCAGCAGCTTCAGGGGACCCTACAATGAGCAGTTCTTC
CASSFRGPYNEQFF
>many|TRBD1|TRBV7-2|TRBJ1-2
TGTGCCAGCAGCCCAGGACAGGTCTATGGCTACACCTTC
CASSPGQVYGYTF
>many|NA|TRBV5-6|TRBJ2-1
TGTGCCAGCAGCTTGCTTGACAGAGCCTACAATGAGCAGTTCTTC
CASSLLDRAYNEQFF
>many|TRBD2|TRBV11-2|TRBJ2-1
TGTGCCAGCAGCTCAAAACTTCGGGAGGGCCTCTACAATGAGCAGTTCTTC
CASSSKLREGLYNEQFF
>many|NA|TRBV10-1|TRBJ2-7
TGCGCCAGCCCCAGAGAGGGGGGATCCTACGAGCAGTACTTC
CASPREGGSYEQYF
>NA|TRBD1|TRBV6-5|TRBJ2-3
TGTGCCAGCAGTTTTCCGGGACAGACGCAGTATTTT
CASSFPGQTQYF
>NA|NA|TRBV5-4|TRBJ2-7
TGTGCCAGCAGCTTGGCTAGGGAGCAGTACTTC
CASSLAREQYF
>NA|NA|TRBV3-1|TRBJ1-2
TGTGCCAGCAGCCAAGATCAACAGGGCTATGGCTACACCTTC
CASSQDQQGYGYTF
>many|NA|TRBV7-9|TRBJ1-2
TGTGCCAGCAGCCTGGATAACTATGGCTACACCTTC
CASSLDNYGYTF
>many|NA|TRBV5-6|TRBJ1-5
TGTGCCAGCAGCTTGTTACAGGGCAATCAGCCCCAGCATTTT
CASSLLQGNQPQHF
>many|NA|TRBV4-2|TRBJ2-7
TGTGCCAGCAGCCACGATTTTGCGGGGGCCGGGGGGGAGCAGTACTTC
CASSHDFAGAGGEQYF
>many|TRBD2|TRBV5-1|TRBJ2-5
TGCGCCAGCAGCTCGACTAGCGGGCCCCAAGAGACCCAGTACTTC
CASSSTSGPQETQYF
>few|NA|TRBV12-3/TRBV12-4|TRBJ1-2
TGTGCCAGCAGAACTTCGGAGGCAGTTCGCGGTGGTAATGGCTACACCTTC
CASRTSEAVRGGNGYTF
>few|NA|TRBV3-1|TRBJ1-2
TGTGCCAGCAGCTCAAGGGGGACAAACCCCGGCGGCTACACCTTC
CASSSRGTNPGGYTF
>many|NA|TRBV19|TRBJ2-5
TGTGCCAGTAGTATAAGGTCAGACCAAGAGACCCAGTACTTC
CASSIRSDQETQYF
>many|NA|TRBV7-9|TRBJ2-1
TGTGCCAGCAGCCTCTATCAGGTGAACAATGAGCAGTTCTTC
CASSLYQVNNEQFF
>many|NA|TRBV7-9|TRBJ2-3
TGTGCCAGCAGCGTACTAGACGGCACAGATACGCAGTATTTT
CASSVLDGTDTQYF
>many|TRBD1|TRBV20-1|TRBJ2-7
TGCAGTGCTGCCCTGACAGGGGGAGGCTACGAGCAGTACTTC
CSAALTGGGYEQYF
>many|TRBD1|TRBV27|TRBJ2-1
TGTGCCAGCAGTTTTGGGGACAGTTCCAATGAGCAGTTCTTC
CASSFGDSSNEQFF
>NA|NA|TRBV18|TRBJ1-5
TGTGCCAGCTCACCGAGGGAGGATAATCAGCCCCAGCATTTT
CASSPREDNQPQHF
>NA|NA|TRBV9|TRBJ2-4
TGTGCCAGCAGCGGAGTGGGGGAGCAGAACATTCAGTACTTC
CASSGVGEQNIQYF
>many|TRBD2|TRBV20-1|TRBJ2-1
TGCAGTGCTAGGCCCGGGGGGAGCTCCTACAATGAGCAGTTCTTC
CSARPGGSSYNEQFF
>few|TRBD2|TRBV7-3|TRBJ2-7
TGTGCCAGCGGAAAGACAGCGGGACTAGCGAAGAGCTCCTACGAGCAGTACTTC
CASGKTAGLAKSSYEQYF
>many|NA|TRBV20-1|TRBJ1-5
TGCAGTGCCTCAGGGTGGGAGGGGTTCCAGCATTTT
CSASGWEGFQHF
>NA|NA|TRBV19|TRBJ2-1
TGTGCCAGTAGTATGCGGCGAGACAATGAGCAGTTCTTC
CASSMRRDNEQFF
>many|TRBD1|TRBV28|TRBJ2-1
TGTGCCAGCAGTTCCTCGTACCACAGGGGGGTCTACAATGAGCAGTTCTTC
CASSSSYHRGVYNEQFF